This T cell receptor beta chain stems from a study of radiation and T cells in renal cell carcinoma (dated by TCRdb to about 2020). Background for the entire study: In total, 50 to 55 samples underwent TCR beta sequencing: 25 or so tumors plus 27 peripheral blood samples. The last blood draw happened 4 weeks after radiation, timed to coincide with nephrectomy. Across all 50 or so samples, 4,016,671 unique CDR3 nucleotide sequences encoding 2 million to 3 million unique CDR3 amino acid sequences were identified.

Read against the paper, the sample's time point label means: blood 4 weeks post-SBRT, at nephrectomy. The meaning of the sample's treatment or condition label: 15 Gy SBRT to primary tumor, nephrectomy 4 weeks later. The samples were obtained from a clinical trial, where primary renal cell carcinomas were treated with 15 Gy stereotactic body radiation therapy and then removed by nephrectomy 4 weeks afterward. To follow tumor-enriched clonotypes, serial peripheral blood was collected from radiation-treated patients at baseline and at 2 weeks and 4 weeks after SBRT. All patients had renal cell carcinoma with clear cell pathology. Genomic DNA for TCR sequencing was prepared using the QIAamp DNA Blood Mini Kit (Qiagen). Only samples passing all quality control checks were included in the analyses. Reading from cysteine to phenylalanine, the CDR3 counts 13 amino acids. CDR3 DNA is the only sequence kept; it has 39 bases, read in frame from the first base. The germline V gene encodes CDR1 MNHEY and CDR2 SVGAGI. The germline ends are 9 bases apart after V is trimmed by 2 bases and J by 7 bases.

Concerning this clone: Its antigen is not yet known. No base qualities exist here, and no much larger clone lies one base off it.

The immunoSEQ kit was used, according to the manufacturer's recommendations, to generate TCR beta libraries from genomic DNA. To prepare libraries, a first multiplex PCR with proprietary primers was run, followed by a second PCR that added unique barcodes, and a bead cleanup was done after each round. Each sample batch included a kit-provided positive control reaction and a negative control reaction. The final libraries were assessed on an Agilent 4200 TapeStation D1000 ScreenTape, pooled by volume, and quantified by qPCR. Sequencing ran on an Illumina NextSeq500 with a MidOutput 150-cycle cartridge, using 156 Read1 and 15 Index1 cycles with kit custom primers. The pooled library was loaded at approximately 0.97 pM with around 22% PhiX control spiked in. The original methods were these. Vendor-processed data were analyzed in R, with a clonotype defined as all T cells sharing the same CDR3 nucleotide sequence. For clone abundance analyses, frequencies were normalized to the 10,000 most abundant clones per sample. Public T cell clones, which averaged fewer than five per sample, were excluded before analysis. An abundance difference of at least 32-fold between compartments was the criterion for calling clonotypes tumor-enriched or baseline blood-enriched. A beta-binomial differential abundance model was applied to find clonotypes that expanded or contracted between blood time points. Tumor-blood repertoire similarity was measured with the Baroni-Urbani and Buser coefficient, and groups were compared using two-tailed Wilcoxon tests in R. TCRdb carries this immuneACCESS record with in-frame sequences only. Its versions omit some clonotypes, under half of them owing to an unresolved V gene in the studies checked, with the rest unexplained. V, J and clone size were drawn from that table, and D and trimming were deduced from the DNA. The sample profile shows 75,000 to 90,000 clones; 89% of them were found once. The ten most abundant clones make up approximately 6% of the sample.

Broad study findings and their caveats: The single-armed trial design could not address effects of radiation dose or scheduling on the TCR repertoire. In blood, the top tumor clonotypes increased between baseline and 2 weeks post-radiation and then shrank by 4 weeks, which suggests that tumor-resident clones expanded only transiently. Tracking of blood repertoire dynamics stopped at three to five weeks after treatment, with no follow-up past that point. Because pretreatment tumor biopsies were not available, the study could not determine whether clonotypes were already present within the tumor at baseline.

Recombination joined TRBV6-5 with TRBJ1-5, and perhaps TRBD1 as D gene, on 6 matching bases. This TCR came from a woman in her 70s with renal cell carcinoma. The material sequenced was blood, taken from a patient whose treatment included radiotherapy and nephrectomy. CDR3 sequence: CASSYRGEQPQHF. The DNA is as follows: TGTGCCAGCAGTTACAGGGGGGAACAGCCCCAGCATTTT.